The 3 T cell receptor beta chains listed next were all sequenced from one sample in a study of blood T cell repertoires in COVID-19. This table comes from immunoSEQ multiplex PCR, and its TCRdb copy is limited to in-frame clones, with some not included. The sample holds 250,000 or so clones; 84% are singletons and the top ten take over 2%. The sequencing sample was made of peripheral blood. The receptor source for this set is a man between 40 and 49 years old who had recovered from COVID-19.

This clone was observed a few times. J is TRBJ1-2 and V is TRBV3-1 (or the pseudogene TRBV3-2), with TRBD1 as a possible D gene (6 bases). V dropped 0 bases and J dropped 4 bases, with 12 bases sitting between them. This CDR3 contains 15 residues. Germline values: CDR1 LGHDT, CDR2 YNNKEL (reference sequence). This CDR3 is CASSQDTGMGYGYTF. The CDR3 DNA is TGTGCCAGCAGCCAAGATACAGGGATGGGCTATGGCTACACCTTC.

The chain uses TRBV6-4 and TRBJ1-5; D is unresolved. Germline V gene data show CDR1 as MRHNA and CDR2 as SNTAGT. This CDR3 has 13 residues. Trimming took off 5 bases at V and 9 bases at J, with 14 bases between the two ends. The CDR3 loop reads CASSLEGMGPQHF. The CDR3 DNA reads TGTGCCAGCAGTTTAGAGGGTATGGGGCCCCAGCATTTT.

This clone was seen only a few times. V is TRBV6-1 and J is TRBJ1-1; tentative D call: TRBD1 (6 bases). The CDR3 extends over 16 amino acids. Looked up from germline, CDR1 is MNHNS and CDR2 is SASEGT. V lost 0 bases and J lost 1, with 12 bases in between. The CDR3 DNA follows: TGTGCCAGCAGTGAAGCCCCCGGACAGCCGAACACTGAAGCTTTCTTT. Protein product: CASSEAPGQPNTEAFF.